This T cell receptor (beta chain) was sequenced during a study of control samples from healthy donors and cancer patients. There are 12 residues in the CDR3. Trimming cost V 3 bases and J 2 bases, with 5 bases left between them. Germline lookup yields CDR1 DFQATT and CDR2 SNEGSKA (reference sequence). The assay was immunoSEQ multiplex PCR, and TCRdb's table has in-frame clones only and misses some. Here the sample spans 45,000 to 70,000 clones, approximately 89% being singletons. This sequence joins TRBV20-1 and TRBJ1-5, with D uncertain. The clonotype comes from a man between 25 and 39 years old with colorectal cancer. Sample: PBMCs. As DNA, the CDR3 is TGCAGTGCTAGTCTGGGCAATCAGCCCCAGCATTTT. It translates to CSASLGNQPQHF.